The TCR beta chain under discussion was sequenced for a study of blood T cells in healthy people across ages. About the research overall: About one barcoded beta molecule per two T cells was captured by template switching.

V was cut by 1 base and J by 3 bases, with 19 bases left in between. Germline V gene data show CDR1 as LGHNA and CDR2 as YNFKEQ. The CDR3 runs to 17 residues. This clonotype was counted many times. Its antigen is unknown. A second PCR, run for roughly 7 to 11 cycles, used a sample-barcoded 5' primer plus a J-beta primer mix. A tag from a template-switch adaptor with 12 random nucleotides marked each cDNA molecule. TCRdb fed the 5' RACE reads into MiXCR, producing one record per CDR3 protein. The sample consists of fewer than 900,000 distinct CDR3 sequences, around 49% of them appearing once. Study findings and constraints: Both naive CD4+ cell counts and diversity were greater in long-lived donors than in aged donors.

This chain uses TRBV4-2 with TRBJ2-7; possibly TRBD2 for D (6 bases). The TCR was taken from a woman in her sixties in good health. The sequenced sample was blood. The CDR3 coding sequence is TGTGCCAGCAGCCAAGGAGGGGTCGGGGGAATAAGCTACGAGCAGTACTTC. It is translated as CASSQGGVGGISYEQYF.